This T cell receptor (beta chain) derives from a study of vaccination effects on CD4 cells after COVID-19. The CDR3 runs to 11 residues. The germline V and J ends were trimmed by 6 bases and 2 bases, with 5 bases remaining between them. The germline gives CDR1 SNHLY, CDR2 FYNNEI. Profiled with immunoSEQ multiplex PCR; TCRdb holds only in-frame clones, not every one. The sample holds some 77,000 clones, approximately 79% seen once. Note on this clone: What it binds is unknown.

After expansion with viral peptide pools in the ViraFEST assay, antigen-specific CD4+ T cells were sequenced. The authors isolated CD4+ T cells after roughly eleven days of culture. Vaccine recipients had no previous SARS-CoV-2 infection; their nucleocapsid antibodies were negative. The sequenced sample was CD4+ T cells from PBMCs cultured with HCoV-OC43 spike peptides, obtained before COVID-19 vaccination. Subset specified: HCoV-OC43 spike overlapping peptide pool stimulation. The chain is built from TRBV2 and TRBJ2-7; the D gene is possibly TRBD2 (5 bases). The origin of this receptor is a human donor who received a COVID-19 vaccine. The CDR3 DNA sequence: TGTGCCAGCAGGGAGGCCTACGAGCAGTACGTC. The encoded protein is CASREAYEQYV.